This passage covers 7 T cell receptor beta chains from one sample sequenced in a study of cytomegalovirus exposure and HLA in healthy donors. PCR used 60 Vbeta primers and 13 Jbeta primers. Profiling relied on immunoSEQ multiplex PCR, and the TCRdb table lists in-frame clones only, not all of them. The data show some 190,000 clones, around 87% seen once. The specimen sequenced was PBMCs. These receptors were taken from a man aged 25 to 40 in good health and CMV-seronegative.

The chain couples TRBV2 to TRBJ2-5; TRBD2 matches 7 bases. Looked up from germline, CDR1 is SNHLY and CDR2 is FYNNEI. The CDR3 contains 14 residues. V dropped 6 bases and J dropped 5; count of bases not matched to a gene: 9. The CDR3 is CASRAGRGGETQYF. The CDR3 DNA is TGTGCCAGCAGAGCCGGGCGGGGAGGGGAGACCCAGTACTTC.

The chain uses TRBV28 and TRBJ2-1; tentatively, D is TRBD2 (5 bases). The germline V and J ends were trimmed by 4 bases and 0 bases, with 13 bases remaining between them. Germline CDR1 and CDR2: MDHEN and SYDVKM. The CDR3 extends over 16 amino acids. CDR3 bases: TGTGCCAGCAGTTCCCATAGCGTAAACTCCTACAATGAGCAGTTCTTC. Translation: CASSSHSVNSYNEQFF.

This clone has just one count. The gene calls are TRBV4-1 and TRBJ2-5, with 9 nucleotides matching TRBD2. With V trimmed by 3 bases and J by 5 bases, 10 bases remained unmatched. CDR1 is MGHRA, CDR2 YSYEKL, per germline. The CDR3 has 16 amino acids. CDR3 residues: CASSQPGKGLAETQYF. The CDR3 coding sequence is TGCGCCAGCAGCCAGCCCGGGAAGGGACTAGCTGAGACCCAGTACTTC.

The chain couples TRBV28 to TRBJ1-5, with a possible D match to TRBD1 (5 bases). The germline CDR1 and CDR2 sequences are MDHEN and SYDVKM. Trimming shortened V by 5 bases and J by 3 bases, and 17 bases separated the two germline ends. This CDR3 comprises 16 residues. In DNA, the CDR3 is TGTGCCAGCAGTGTACCAAGGACATTCGTCAATCAGCCCCAGCATTTT. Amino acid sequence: CASSVPRTFVNQPQHF.

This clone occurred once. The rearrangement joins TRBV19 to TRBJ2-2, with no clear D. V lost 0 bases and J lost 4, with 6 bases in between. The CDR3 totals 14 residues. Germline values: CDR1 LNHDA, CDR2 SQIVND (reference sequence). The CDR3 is CASSIDGFTGELFF. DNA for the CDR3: TGTGCCAGTAGTATAGACGGGTTCACCGGGGAGCTGTTTTTT. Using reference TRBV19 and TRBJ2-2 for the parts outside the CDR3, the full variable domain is DGGITQSPKYLFRKEGQNVTLSCEQNLNHDAMYWYRQDPGQGLRLIYYSQIVNDFQKGDIAEGYSVSREKKESFPLTVTSAQKNPTAFYLCASSIDGFTGELFFGEGSRLTVL.

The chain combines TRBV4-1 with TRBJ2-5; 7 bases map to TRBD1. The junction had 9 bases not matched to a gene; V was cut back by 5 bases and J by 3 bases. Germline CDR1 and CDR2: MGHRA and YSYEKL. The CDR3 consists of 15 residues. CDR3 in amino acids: CASSVGRGKKETQYF. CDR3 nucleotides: TGCGCCAGCAGCGTTGGCAGGGGGAAGAAAGAGACCCAGTACTTC.

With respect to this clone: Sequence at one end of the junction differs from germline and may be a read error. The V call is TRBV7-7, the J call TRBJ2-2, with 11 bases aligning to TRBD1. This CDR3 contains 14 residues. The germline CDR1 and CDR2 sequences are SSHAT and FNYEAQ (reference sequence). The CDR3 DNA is TGTGCTAGCAGCTCGGGACAGGGGGCCGGGGAGCTGTTTTTT. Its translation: CASSSGQGAGELFF.